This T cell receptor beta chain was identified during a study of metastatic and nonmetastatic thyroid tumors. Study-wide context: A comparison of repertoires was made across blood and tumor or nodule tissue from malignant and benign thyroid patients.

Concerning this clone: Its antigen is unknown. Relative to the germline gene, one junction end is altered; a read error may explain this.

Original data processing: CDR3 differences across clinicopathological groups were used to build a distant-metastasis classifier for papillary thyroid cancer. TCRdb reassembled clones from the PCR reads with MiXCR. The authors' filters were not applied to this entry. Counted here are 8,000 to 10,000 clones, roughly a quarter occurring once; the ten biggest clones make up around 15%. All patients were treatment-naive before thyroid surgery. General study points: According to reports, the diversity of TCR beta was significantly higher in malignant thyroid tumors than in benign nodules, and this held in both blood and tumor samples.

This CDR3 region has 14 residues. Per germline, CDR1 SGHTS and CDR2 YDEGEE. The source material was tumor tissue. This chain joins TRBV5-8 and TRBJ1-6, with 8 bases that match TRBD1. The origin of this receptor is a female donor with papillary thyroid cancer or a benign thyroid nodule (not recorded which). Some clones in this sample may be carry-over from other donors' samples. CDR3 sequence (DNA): TGTGCCAGCAGCTTCGACAGGGCCCAGGGGGCCATCAACTTC. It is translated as CASSFDRAQGAINF.